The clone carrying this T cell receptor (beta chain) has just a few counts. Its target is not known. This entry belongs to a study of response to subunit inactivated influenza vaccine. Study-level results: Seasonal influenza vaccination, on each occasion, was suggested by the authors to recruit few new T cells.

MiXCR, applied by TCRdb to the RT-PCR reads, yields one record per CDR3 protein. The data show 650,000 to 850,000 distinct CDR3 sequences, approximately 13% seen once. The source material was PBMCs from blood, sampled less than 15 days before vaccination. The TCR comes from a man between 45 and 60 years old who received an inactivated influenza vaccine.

This chain's CDR3 is CSARVGSPNQPQHF. CDR3 nucleotides: TGCAGTGCTAGAGTTGGGTCCCCCAATCAGCCCCAGCATTTT. The V gene is TRBV20-1, the J gene TRBJ1-5, with D unresolved. Germline CDR1 is DFQATT and CDR2 is SNEGSKA (reference sequence). Trimming cost V 1 base and J 3 bases, with 10 bases left between them. The CDR3 extends over 14 amino acids.